One and the same sample provided the 18 T cell receptor beta chains below, sequenced in a study of blood T cell repertoires in COVID-19. The data were produced by immunoSEQ multiplex PCR, yet TCRdb's version contains in-frame clones alone and is incomplete. The sample holds about 330,000 clones, about 91% seen once. Sequenced material: peripheral blood. The source is a man younger than 45 with COVID-19, enrolled during active disease.

The V and J genes are TRBV12-3 or TRBV12-4 and TRBJ2-7; weak D call: TRBD2 (6 bases). The CDR3 extends over 13 amino acids. V was shortened by 6 bases and J by 0 bases, with 9 bases between the two germline ends. The CDR3 region has the DNA TGTGCCAGCAGGGGAGGCCCCTCCTACGAGCAGTACTTC. Translation gives CASRGGPSYEQYF.

In its sample, this clone was seen once. Written as DNA, the CDR3 is TGTGCCAGTAGTATAGGGACTAGCGGGGAGCAGTACTTC. It is translated as CASSIGTSGEQYF. The J gene is TRBJ2-7, the V gene TRBV19; 11 positions match TRBD2. V gave up 1 base and J gave up 7 bases; unmatched junction bases: 0. There are 13 residues in the CDR3. Germline lookup yields CDR1 LNHDA and CDR2 SQIVND (reference sequence).

This sequence joins TRBV9 and TRBJ2-7; D might be TRBD1 (6 bases). This CDR3 is 16 amino acids long. The V end lost 4 bases, the J end lost 2 bases, and 19 bases lay between the germline ends. Germline lookup yields CDR1 SGDLS and CDR2 YYNGEE. CDR3 sequence: CASSPLHGTPAYEQYF. The CDR3 DNA follows: TGTGCCAGCAGCCCCCTCCATGGGACACCGGCCTACGAGCAGTACTTC.

The rearrangement uses TRBV18 and TRBJ2-6, with D unresolved. The V end lost 2 bases, the J end lost 2 bases, and 10 bases lay between the germline ends. This CDR3 has 16 residues. In germline, CDR1 is KGHSH, CDR2 LQKENI. The CDR3 sequence: CASSPRPAAGANVLTF. CDR3 nucleotide sequence: TGTGCCAGCTCACCAAGACCCGCGGCTGGGGCCAACGTCCTGACTTTC.

The rearrangement links TRBV9 to TRBJ1-1, with 7 bases identical to TRBD1. The CDR3 is 16 residues long. The V segment lost 3 bases and the J segment 5 bases; nucleotides outside the gene matches: 13. Germline CDR1 reads SGDLS; CDR2 reads YYNGEE. The CDR3 is CASSDNNRGVGTEAFF. In DNA, the CDR3 is TGTGCCAGCAGCGACAATAACAGGGGCGTCGGTACTGAAGCTTTCTTT.

This clone was detected only once. J is TRBJ2-3 and V is TRBV18; TRBD1 matches at 10 bases. This CDR3 has 15 amino acids. The V and J ends lost 0 bases and 6 bases, in that order; junction bases with no gene match: 3. The V gene's germline CDR1 is KGHSH and CDR2 LQKENI. As DNA, the CDR3 is TGTGCCAGCTCACCACCGACAGGGGGCCGGGATACGCAGTATTTT. Its protein product is CASSPPTGGRDTQYF.

CDR3 DNA sequence: TGTGCCAGTAGTATAGGACTAGCGGGGAACTCTGGGGCCAACGTCCTGACTTTC. This encodes CASSIGLAGNSGANVLTF. The J gene is TRBJ2-6, the V gene TRBV19, with TRBD2 matching 11 bases. V was clipped by 1 base and J by 0 bases; unmatched bases: 2. The CDR3 is 18 residues long. Germline V CDR1 and CDR2: LNHDA, SQIVND (reference sequence).

The rearrangement links TRBV28 to TRBJ2-5; possibly TRBD1 for D (6 bases). The CDR3 length is 13 residues. CDR1 MDHEN and CDR2 SYDVKM come from the germline V gene. The V end lost 2 bases, the J end lost 4 bases, and 8 bases lay between the germline ends. The CDR3, as DNA: TGTGCCAGCAGTTTAGGACAGTTAGAGACCCAGTACTTC. Residues: CASSLGQLETQYF.

This chain uses TRBV19 with TRBJ2-2; D may be TRBD1 (7 bases). CDR3 length: 15 amino acids. The germline CDR1 and CDR2 sequences are LNHDA and SQIVND (reference sequence). V was trimmed by 5 bases and J by 3 bases, leaving 13 bases between them. The CDR3: CASSWGRGDTGELFF. The CDR3 region has the DNA TGTGCCAGTAGTTGGGGCAGGGGGGACACCGGGGAGCTGTTTTTT.

The gene calls are TRBV19 and TRBJ2-7, with D possibly TRBD2 on 6 matching bases. The CDR3 totals 15 residues. Germline V gives CDR1 LNHDA, CDR2 SQIVND (reference sequence). V shed 0 bases and J shed 1 base, with 10 bases lying between them. For the CDR3, the DNA is TGTGCCAGTAGTATAGACGGGAGTACATCCTACGAGCAGTACTTC. It is translated as CASSIDGSTSYEQYF.

This clone was seen a single time. The chain recombines TRBV18 with TRBJ2-1; 10 nucleotides align to TRBD1. J was trimmed by 7 bases and V by 1 base; bases with no gene match: 7. The length of the CDR3 is 16 residues. The germline V gene has CDR1 KGHSH and CDR2 LQKENI. CDR3: CASSPQSRTGGNEQFF. The CDR3 nucleotides are TGTGCCAGCTCACCACAGAGTCGGACAGGGGGTAATGAGCAGTTCTTC.

This clone was seen only once. The chain links TRBV6-5 to TRBJ2-7; possible D gene TRBD1, 6 bases. The CDR3 is 14 amino acids. V dropped 4 bases and J dropped 0 bases, with 10 bases sitting between them. Per the germline V gene, CDR1 is MNHEY and CDR2 is SVGAGI. CDR3 bases: TGTGCCAGCAGTTTTGGGGACACCTCCTACGAGCAGTACTTC. Its protein product is CASSFGDTSYEQYF.

In DNA, the CDR3 is TGTGCCAGCAGCTTCCAGGGATCTTCTGAAATCTCCGGGGAGCTGTTTTTT. Amino acids: CASSFQGSSEISGELFF. The V and J genes are TRBV5-8 and TRBJ2-2; perhaps TRBD1 as D (5 bases). Looked up from germline, CDR1 is SGHTS and CDR2 is YDEGEE. V gave up 2 bases and J gave up 6 bases, with 20 bases separating them. The CDR3 runs to 17 residues. The variable domain in full, completed from reference TRBV5-8 and TRBJ2-2, reads EAGVTQSPTHLIKTRGQQATLRCSPISGHTSVYWYQQALGLGLQFLLWYDEGEERNRGNFPPRFSGRQFPNYSSELNVNALELEDSALYLCASSFQGSSEISGELFFGEGSRLTVL.

This clone showed up just a few times. The chain carries TRBV11-1 and TRBJ2-1; 8 bases map to TRBD1. The CDR3 extends over 16 amino acids. The germline gives CDR1 SGHAT, CDR2 FQDESV (reference sequence). V shed 2 bases, J shed 8 bases, and the junction held 11 bases outside the gene matches. Here the CDR3 reads CASSLRVPGTGDEQFF. The CDR3 bases are TGTGCCAGCAGCTTAAGGGTTCCCGGGACAGGTGATGAGCAGTTCTTC.

The CDR3 loop reads CATSAATAGGPYTGELFF. DNA for the CDR3: TGTGCCACCAGTGCCGCTACGGCAGGGGGCCCCTACACCGGGGAGCTGTTTTTT. This chain joins TRBV24-1 and TRBJ2-2; 8 positions match TRBD1. The trim removed 5 bases at V and 3 bases at J, leaving 13 bases unmatched. Germline values: CDR1 KGHDR, CDR2 SFDVKD. The CDR3 covers 18 residues.

The rearrangement links TRBV28 to TRBJ2-7; 7 positions agree with TRBD2. Germline CDR1 and CDR2: MDHEN and SYDVKM. The CDR3 loop spans 16 amino acids. Germline trimming cut 6 bases from V and 3 bases from J; bases unmatched to any gene: 14. CDR3 residues: CASSPPGRLGIYEQYF. The CDR3 coding sequence is TGTGCCAGCAGCCCACCCGGGAGGTTGGGGATCTACGAGCAGTACTTC.

The rearrangement uses TRBV12-3 or TRBV12-4 and TRBJ2-7; 7 bases agree with TRBD2. The CDR3 length is 12 residues. Germline trimming cut 4 bases from V and 5 bases from J; bases unmatched to any gene: 2. CDR3 sequence (DNA): TGTGCCAGCAGTTCGACTAGCAACGAGCAGTACTTC. Its translation: CASSSTSNEQYF.

The rearrangement joins TRBV18 to TRBJ1-3, with a weak D call TRBD1 (5 bases). V shed 0 bases and J shed 3 bases, with 6 bases lying between them. Germline lookup yields CDR1 KGHSH and CDR2 LQKENI. CDR3 length equals 14 residues. The CDR3 nucleotides read TGTGCCAGCTCACCACCAGGGGTTGGAAACACCATATATTTT. This codes for CASSPPGVGNTIYF.